Following are 11 T cell receptor beta chains from one sample sequenced in a study of shared clonotypes between healthy human individuals. The protocol was immunoSEQ multiplex PCR, while the TCRdb copy is restricted to in-frame clones and leaves out a portion. The repertoire holds about 490,000 clones, with over 75% as singletons. The sequenced sample consisted of PBMCs. The source of these receptors is a woman aged 40-49 years in good health. Some clones in this sample may be carry-over from other donors' samples.

This clone has a handful of counts. The chain links TRBV6-5 to TRBJ2-2, with unresolved D. This CDR3 comprises 14 residues. The germline gives CDR1 MNHEY, CDR2 SVGAGI. The V end lost 10 bases, the J end lost 5 bases, and 17 bases lay between the germline ends. The CDR3 nucleotides read TGTGCCACCACGAGAGATGTTGGGACCGGGGAGCTGTTTTTT. The encoded protein is CATTRDVGTGELFF.

J is TRBJ2-7 and V is TRBV5-6, with a tentative D call TRBD1 (6 bases). Trimming removed 1 base from V and 5 bases from J, with 13 bases in between. Germline values: CDR1 SGHDT, CDR2 YYEEEE. This CDR3 has 14 amino acids. CDR3 nucleotide sequence: TGTGCCAGCAGCTTGCAGGGGTTGAGCCACGAGCAGTACTTC. Protein product: CASSLQGLSHEQYF.

The table lists this clone with many counts. J is TRBJ2-3 and V is TRBV25-1; 11 bases line up with TRBD2. Germline V CDR1 and CDR2: MGHDK, SYGVNS. With V trimmed by 3 bases and J by 5 bases, 10 bases remained unmatched. There are 17 residues in the CDR3. The CDR3 nucleotides read TGTGCCAGCAGTGATACTAGCGGGAGTATAAGTCGAGATACGCAGTATTTT. Translated, it gives CASSDTSGSISRDTQYF.

This chain joins TRBV18 and TRBJ2-7; 13 nucleotides line up with TRBD2. Germline V gene sequence: CDR1 KGHSH, CDR2 LQKENI. The length of the CDR3 is 17 residues. Germline trimming cut 3 bases from V and 5 bases from J; bases unmatched to any gene: 10. Here the CDR3 DNA reads TGTGCCAGCTCACCCCTCAAGGGACTAGCGGGATTCAACGAGCAGTACTTC. Protein sequence: CASSPLKGLAGFNEQYF.

To note about this clone: A read error is likely here: a far larger clone is one base away. The chain couples TRBV28 to TRBJ2-4, with D possibly TRBD2 on 5 matching bases. The CDR3 is made up of 13 amino acids. In germline, CDR1 is MDHEN, CDR2 SYDVKM. CDR3 in amino acids: CASRLGILNTQYF. The CDR3, as DNA: TGTGCCAGCAGACTAGGGATCCTAAACACTCAGTACTTC. Looking up the rest from reference TRBV28 and TRBJ2-4 gives the full variable domain: DVKVTQSSRYLVKRTGEKVFLECVQDMDHENMFWYRQDPGLGLRLIYFSYDVKMKEKGDIPEGYSVSREKKERFSLILESASTNQTSMYLCASRLGILNTQYFGAGTRLSVL.

This clone is a singleton in its sample. The rearrangement uses TRBV19 and TRBJ1-5; no clear D gene. Germline V gives CDR1 LNHDA, CDR2 SQIVND (reference sequence). This CDR3 region has 14 residues. Deletions cut 1 base from V and 6 bases from J, with 10 bases between. The CDR3, as DNA: TGTGCCAGTAGTATAGTTGAGGCGGGTCAGCCCCAGCATTTT. Its translation: CASSIVEAGQPQHF.

On this clone itself: It differs at one base from a far larger clone, so likely a read error. The CDR3 coding sequence is TGCAGCGGGGACAGGACACCGAACACCGGGGAGCTGTTTTTT. Translating it yields CSGDRTPNTGELFF. The chain combines TRBV29-1 with TRBJ2-2; TRBD1 aligns across 8 bases. The ends lost 7 bases at V and 0 bases at J; junction bases unmatched: 4. CDR3 size: 14 residues. Germline CDR1 and CDR2: SQVTM and ANQGSEA.

V is TRBV29-1 and J is TRBJ2-2; 9 bases map to TRBD2. Trimming at V came to 5 bases and at J to 5 bases, leaving 15 bases not matched to a gene. Germline lookup yields CDR1 SQVTM and CDR2 ANQGSEA. There are 17 residues in the CDR3. The CDR3 region has the DNA TGCAGCGTTTCCCATGCGTTAGCGGGAGATCAGACCGGGGAGCTGTTTTTT. Translating gives CSVSHALAGDQTGELFF.

A note on this clone: At one of its ends the junction is not consistent with the germline gene, which may arise from a read error. The rearrangement links TRBV6-5 to TRBJ2-1; the match to TRBD2 covers 7 bases. This CDR3 is 15 amino acids long. Germline V gene data show CDR1 as MNHEY and CDR2 as SVGAGI. The chain's CDR3 is CASSYGRDSNNEQFF. CDR3 sequence (DNA): TGTGCCAGCAGTTACGGGAGGGACTCCAACAATGAGCAGTTCTTC.

The CDR3 reads CASSQASGNSGNTIYF. CDR3 in DNA: TGTGCCAGCAGCCAGGCCTCAGGGAACTCTGGAAACACCATATATTTT. The gene calls are TRBV4-2 and TRBJ1-3; the D gene is possibly TRBD1 (5 bases). V was shortened by 3 bases and J by 0 bases, with 12 bases between the two germline ends. Germline CDR1 reads LGHNA; CDR2 reads YNFKEQ. This CDR3 is built from 16 residues.

Details on this clone: A far more abundant clone sits one base away, making this likely a read error. The rearrangement joins TRBV6-6 to TRBJ1-1; TRBD1 might be the D (6 bases). Germline CDR1 MNHNY, CDR2 SVGAGI (reference sequence). The CDR3 runs 13 residues. Trimming removed 6 bases from V and 1 base from J, with 9 bases in between. The CDR3 reads CASSQQGNTEAFF. For the CDR3, the DNA is TGTGCCAGCAGCCAACAGGGGAACACTGAAGCTTTCTTT.